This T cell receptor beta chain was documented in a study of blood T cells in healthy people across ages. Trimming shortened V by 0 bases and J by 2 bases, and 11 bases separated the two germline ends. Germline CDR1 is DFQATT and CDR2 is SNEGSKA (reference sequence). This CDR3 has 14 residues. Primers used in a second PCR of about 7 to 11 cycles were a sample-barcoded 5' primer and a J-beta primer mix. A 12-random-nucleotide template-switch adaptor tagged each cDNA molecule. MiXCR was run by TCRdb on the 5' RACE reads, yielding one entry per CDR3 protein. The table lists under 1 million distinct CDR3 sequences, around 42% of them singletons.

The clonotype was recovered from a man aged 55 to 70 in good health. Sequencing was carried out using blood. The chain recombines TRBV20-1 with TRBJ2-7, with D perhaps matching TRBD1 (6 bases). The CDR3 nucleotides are TGCAGTGCTAGAGAGGGACATGGGCCCTACGAGCAGTACTTC. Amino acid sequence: CSAREGHGPYEQYF.